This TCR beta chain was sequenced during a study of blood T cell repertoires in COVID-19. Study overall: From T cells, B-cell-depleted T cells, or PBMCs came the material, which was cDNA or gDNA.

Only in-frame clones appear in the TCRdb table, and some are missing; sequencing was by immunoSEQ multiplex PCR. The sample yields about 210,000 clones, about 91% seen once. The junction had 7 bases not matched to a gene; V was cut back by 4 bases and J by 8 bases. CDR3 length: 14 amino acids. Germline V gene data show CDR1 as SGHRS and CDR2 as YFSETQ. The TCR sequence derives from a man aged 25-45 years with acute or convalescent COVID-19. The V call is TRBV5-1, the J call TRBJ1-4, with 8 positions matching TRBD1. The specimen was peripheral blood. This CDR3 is CASSPRTGKEKLFF. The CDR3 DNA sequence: TGCGCCAGCAGCCCGCGGACAGGGAAGGAAAAACTGTTTTTT. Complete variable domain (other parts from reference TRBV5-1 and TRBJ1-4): KAGVTQTPRYLIKTRGQQVTLSCSPISGHRSVSWYQQTPGQGLQFLFEYFSETQRNKGNFPGRFSGRQFSNSRSEMNVSTLELGDSALYLCASSPRTGKEKLFFGSGTQLSVL.